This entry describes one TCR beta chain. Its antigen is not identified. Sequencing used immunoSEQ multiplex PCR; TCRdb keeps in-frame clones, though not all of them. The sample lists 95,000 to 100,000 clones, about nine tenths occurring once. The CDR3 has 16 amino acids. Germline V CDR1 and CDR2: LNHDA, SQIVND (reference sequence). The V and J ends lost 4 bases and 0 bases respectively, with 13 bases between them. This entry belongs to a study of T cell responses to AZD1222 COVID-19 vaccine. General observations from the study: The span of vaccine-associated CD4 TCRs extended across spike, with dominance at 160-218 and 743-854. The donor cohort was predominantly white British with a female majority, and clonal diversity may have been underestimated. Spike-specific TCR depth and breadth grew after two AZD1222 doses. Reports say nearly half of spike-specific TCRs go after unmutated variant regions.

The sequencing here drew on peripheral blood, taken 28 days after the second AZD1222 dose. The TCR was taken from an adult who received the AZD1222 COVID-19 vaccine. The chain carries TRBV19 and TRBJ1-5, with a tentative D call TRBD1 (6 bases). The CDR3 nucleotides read TGTGCCAGTAGTAACGGACAGCCGTATAGCAATCAGCCCCAGCATTTT. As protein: CASSNGQPYSNQPQHF.